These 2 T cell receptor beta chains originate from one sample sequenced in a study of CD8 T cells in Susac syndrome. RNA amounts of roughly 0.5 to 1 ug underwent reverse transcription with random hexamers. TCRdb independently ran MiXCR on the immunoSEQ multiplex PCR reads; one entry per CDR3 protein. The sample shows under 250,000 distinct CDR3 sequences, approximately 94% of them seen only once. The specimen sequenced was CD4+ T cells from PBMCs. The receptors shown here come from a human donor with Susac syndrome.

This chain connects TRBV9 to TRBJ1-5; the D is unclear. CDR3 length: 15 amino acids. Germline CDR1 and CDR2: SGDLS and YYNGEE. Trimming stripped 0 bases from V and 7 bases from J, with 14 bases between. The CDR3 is CASSVEWHPGQPQHF. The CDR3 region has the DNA TGTGCCAGCAGCGTAGAGTGGCATCCCGGCCAGCCCCAGCATTTT.

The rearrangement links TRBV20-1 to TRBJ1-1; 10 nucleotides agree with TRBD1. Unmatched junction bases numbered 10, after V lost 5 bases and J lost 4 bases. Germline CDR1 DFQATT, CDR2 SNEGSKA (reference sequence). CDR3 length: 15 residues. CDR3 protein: CSAGDRGVTGTEAFF. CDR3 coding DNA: TGCAGTGCTGGGGACAGGGGAGTTACGGGCACTGAAGCTTTCTTT.